This TCR beta chain originates from a study of cytomegalovirus exposure and HLA in healthy donors. Findings and limits, study-wide: The majority of TCR sequences were rare, yet some public TCRs appeared in many donors. By a later analysis, the bulk of CMV-associated TCR beta chains appeared HLA-restricted. In a later analysis, V- and J-gene trimming of beta chains associated with a DCLRE1C missense variant, replicated independently. In the analysis, some V segments, TRBV6-2 and TRBV6-3 included, were excluded as indistinguishable.

Both 60 Vbeta primers and 13 Jbeta primers went into the PCR. The repertoire was sequenced with immunoSEQ multiplex PCR; TCRdb's copy has only in-frame clones and lacks some. The sample has around 170,000 clones; 77% are singletons. CDR3 length equals 14 residues. V was shortened by 5 bases and J by 5 bases, with 15 bases between the two germline ends. The germline gives CDR1 LNHDA, CDR2 SQIVND (reference sequence). As to this clone: The antigen remains undetermined.

The sequence derives from a young man in good health and CMV-seronegative. The sequencing sample was made of PBMCs. The chain has TRBV19 and TRBJ2-5; TRBD1 is a possible D gene (6 bases). CDR3 DNA sequence: TGTGCCAGTAGTTACTGGGGGCGAGGGGAGACCCAGTACTTC. Amino acid sequence: CASSYWGRGETQYF.